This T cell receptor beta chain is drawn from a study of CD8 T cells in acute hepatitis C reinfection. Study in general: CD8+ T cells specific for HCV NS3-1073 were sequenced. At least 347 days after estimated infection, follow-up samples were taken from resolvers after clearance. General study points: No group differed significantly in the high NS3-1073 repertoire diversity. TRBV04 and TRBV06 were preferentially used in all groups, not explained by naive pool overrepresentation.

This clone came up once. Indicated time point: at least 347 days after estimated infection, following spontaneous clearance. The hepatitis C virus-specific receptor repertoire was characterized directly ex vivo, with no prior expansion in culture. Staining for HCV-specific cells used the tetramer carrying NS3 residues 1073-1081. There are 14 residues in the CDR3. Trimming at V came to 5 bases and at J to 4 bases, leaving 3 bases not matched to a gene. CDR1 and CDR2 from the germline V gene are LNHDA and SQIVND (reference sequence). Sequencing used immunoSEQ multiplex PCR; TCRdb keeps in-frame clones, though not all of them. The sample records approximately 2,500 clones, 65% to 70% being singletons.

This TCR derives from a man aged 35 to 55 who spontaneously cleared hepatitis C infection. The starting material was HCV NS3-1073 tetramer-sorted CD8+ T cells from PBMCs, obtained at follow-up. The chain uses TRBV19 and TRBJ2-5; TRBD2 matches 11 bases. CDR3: CASSPGTSGETQYF. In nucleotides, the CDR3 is TGTGCCAGTAGTCCCGGGACTAGCGGAGAGACCCAGTACTTC.